What follows is one T cell receptor (beta chain) and its context. Its antigen is currently not known. Per-base qualities were not stored, and no clone one base away is much larger. Participants in the prospective study were enrolled through a virtual design, were aged roughly 18 to 90 years, and lived in 20 to 30 United States geographic areas. To assign participants to cohorts, the prospective study relied on clinical history that participants themselves reported in a screening survey and a study questionnaire. ImmuneRACE Cohort 3 recovered participants were defined by two consecutive negative NP/OP PCR tests, healthcare professional clearance, or symptom resolution. In the prospective study, whole blood, serum and a nasopharyngeal or oropharyngeal swab were collected from each participant by mobile phlebotomists. Over a roughly 2-month period, participants in the prospective study had the option of providing additional blood draws and questionnaires. Prospective study blood samples were shipped either frozen or at room temperature before DNA extraction.

The source of the sample is a study of blood T cell repertoires in COVID-19 (dated by TCRdb to the early 2020s). Regarding the study in general: Samples covering the acute and convalescent phases of COVID-19 were provided by collaborators in the United States, Italy and Spain. The prospective study material was composed of cDNA or gDNA derived from T cells, B-cell-depleted T cells, or PBMCs. The dataset comprised deeply sampled blood TCRbeta repertoires from subjects exposed to, actively infected with, or recovered from COVID-19. The repertoires were released in a freely available public database meant as a resource for research on the immune response to SARS-CoV-2. The samples were drawn from two sources: the first 160 participants of the ongoing ImmuneRACE study, and 1,254 subjects contributed by 6 global collaborators. A de-identified subject ID, COVID-19 status, age in years and sex were almost always included in the sample metadata. HLA class I and class II types, where available, came from metadata supplied by the sample provider rather than from assay-based typing.

V drops 10 bases and J drops 8 bases, leaving 37 bases in between. In the germline V gene, CDR1 corresponds to KGHDR and CDR2 to SFDVKD. From the cysteine up to the phenylalanine, the CDR3 has a length of 20 residues. Only the CDR3 DNA is retained, 60 bases long and in frame from the first base. The paper as a whole reports these results and caveats: Clinical and demographic metadata were provided uncurated, with the amount varying by source and participant.

The immunoSEQ Assay, a bias-controlled multiplex PCR, was used to amplify TCRbeta CDR3 regions from genomic DNA. On the authors' methods: Within the assay, amplification of reference gene primers was used to estimate how many nucleated cells each sample contained. To quantify the absolute abundance of each unique TCRbeta CDR3 rearrangement, sequence reads were collapsed and filtered. For each sample, productive Simpson clonality was calculated as the square root of Simpson's diversity index over productive rearrangements. The table comes from immuneACCESS by way of TCRdb, which keeps in-frame sequences with V and J called. Part of the clones is missing from these tables; in studies checked, under half for an unresolved V gene and the rest for unknown reasons. V, J and clone size are those of that table, while D and trimming were read from the DNA. The sample table lists about 200,000 clones, about 89% of them with a count of one. Approximately 8.2% of the sample lies in the top ten.

The rearranged segments are TRBV24-1 and TRBJ1-4; the best D guess is TRBD1, with 6 bases matching. This TCR came from a woman between 18 and 30 years old who had recovered from COVID-19. The sequenced material came from PBMCs or T cells enriched from blood (not recorded which). For the CDR3, the sequence is CATRFPRWPFTGDKIEKLFF. The DNA reads TGTGCCACTCGGTTCCCCCGATGGCCATTCACCGGGGACAAAATCGAAAAACTGTTTTTT.